This TCR beta chain stems from a study of blood T cell repertoires in COVID-19. Study summary: The United States, Italy and Spain provided the acute and convalescent COVID-19 samples. The analysed material was cDNA or gDNA that came from T cells, B-cell-depleted T cells, or PBMCs.

Authors' processing steps: Estimates of nucleated cell counts were drawn from the amplification of reference gene primers. TCRdb keeps only in-frame clones here, not all; method: immunoSEQ multiplex PCR. V, J and clone size are taken as reported in that table, and D and trimming were inferred from the DNA itself. The table includes fewer than 85,000 clones, approximately 90% detected once. In germline, CDR1 is SGHVS, CDR2 FNYEAQ. With 1 base clipped from V and 6 bases from J, the junction kept 7 bases outside the gene matches. The CDR3 runs 15 residues. This chain links TRBV7-6 with TRBJ2-7, with 9 bases lining up with TRBD2. This clonotype originated in a human donor in a cohort sampled during active COVID-19. Material: peripheral blood. CDR3 in amino acids: CASSLVDSSGAEQYF. The CDR3, as DNA: TGTGCCAGCAGCTTAGTTGACTCTAGCGGGGCCGAGCAGTACTTC.